This TCR beta chain emerged from a study of shared clonotypes between healthy human individuals. Sorted-subset replicate PCR reactions contained 150 to 200 ng DNA, corresponding to tens of thousands of T cell genomes. Produced via immunoSEQ multiplex PCR; TCRdb's table is partial and in-frame only. The table lists about 1 million clones, around 74% of them singletons, with 1.4% to 1.5% in the top ten. The receptor's source is a man in his late teens or twenties in good health. What was sequenced was memory CD4+ T cells sorted from blood. Noted subset: CD45RA-negative fraction.

CDR3 amino acids: CASSRNDRNTEAFF. CDR3 nucleotide sequence: TGTGCCAGCAGCCGAAATGACAGGAACACTGAAGCTTTCTTT. This chain joins TRBV11-2 and TRBJ1-1, with D maybe TRBD1 (5 bases). The V gene lost 5 bases and the J gene lost 1 base, with 11 bases spanning the gap. The CDR3 is 14 amino acids. CDR1 and CDR2 (germline): SGHAT, FQNNGV.